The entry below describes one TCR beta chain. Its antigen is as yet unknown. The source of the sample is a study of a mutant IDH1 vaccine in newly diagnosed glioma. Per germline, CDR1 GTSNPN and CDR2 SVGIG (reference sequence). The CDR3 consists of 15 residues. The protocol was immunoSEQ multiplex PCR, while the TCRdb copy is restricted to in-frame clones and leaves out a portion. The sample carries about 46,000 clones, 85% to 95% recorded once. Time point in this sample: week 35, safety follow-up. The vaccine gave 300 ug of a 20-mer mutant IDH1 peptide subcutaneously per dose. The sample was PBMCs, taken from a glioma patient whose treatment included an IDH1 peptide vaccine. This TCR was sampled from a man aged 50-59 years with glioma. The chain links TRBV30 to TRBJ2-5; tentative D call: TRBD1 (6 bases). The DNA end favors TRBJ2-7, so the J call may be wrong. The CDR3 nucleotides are TGTGCCTGGAGGGGATCCCGGGACACCTACTACGAGCAGTACTTC. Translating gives CAWRGSRDTYYEQYF.